What follows is one T cell receptor (beta chain) and its context. Its antigen remains unknown. This sample is drawn from a study of cytomegalovirus exposure and HLA in healthy donors. Both 60 Vbeta primers and 13 Jbeta primers went into the PCR. Sequenced by immunoSEQ multiplex PCR; TCRdb stores in-frame clones only, minus some. The sample contains some 130,000 clones, roughly 74% of which appear only once. V dropped 0 bases and J dropped 5; count of bases not matched to a gene: 4. The CDR3 totals 14 residues. The germline V gene encodes CDR1 SGHRS and CDR2 YFSETQ. Study-level findings and limits: The classifier was said to identify cytomegalovirus status with high specificity and sensitivity. A reported reduction in N-insertions relative to the 666-donor mean was seen in an Asian-associated ancestry cluster in a later analysis.

V is TRBV5-1 and J is TRBJ2-5, with 7 bases that match TRBD1. The TCR sequence derives from a woman aged 45-60 years in good health and CMV-seropositive. The sample consisted of PBMCs. CDR3 protein: CASSLAGQDETQYF. As DNA, the CDR3 is TGCGCCAGCAGCTTGGCCGGACAGGACGAGACCCAGTACTTC.